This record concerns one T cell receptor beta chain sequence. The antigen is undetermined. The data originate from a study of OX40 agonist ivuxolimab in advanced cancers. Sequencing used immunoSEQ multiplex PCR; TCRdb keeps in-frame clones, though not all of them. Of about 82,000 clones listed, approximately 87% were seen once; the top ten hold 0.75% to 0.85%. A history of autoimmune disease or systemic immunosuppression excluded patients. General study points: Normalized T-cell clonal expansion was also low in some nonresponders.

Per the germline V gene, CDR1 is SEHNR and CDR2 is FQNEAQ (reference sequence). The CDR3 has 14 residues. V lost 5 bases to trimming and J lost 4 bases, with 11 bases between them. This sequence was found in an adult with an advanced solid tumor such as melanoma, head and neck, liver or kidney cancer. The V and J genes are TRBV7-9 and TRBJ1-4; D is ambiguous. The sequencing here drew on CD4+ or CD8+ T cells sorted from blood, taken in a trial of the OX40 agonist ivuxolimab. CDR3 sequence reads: CASSPGGFNEKLFF. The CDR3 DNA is TGTGCCAGCAGCCCGGGCGGATTTAATGAAAAACTGTTTTTT.